Listed below are T cell receptor beta chains from one sample, sequenced in a study of blood T cell repertoires in COVID-19. Assay used: immunoSEQ multiplex PCR; TCRdb lists only in-frame clones, some missing. The table records about 130,000 clones, approximately 90% of them present only once. Material for sequencing was peripheral blood. These receptors were collected from a man aged 55-75 years with COVID-19, enrolled during active disease. The CDR3 runs from the conserved cysteine through the conserved F or W. D genes are given only for firm matches. The size of a clone is reported for some rows only, either as once, few or many, or as a class for expanded clones.

V	size	D	J	length	CDR3	DNA
TRBV3-1/TRBV3-2	.	TRBD2	TRBJ2-3	15	CASSQLAGNTDTQYF	TGTGCCAGCAGCCAACTAGCGGGGAACACAGATACGCAGTATTTT
TRBV19	once	.	TRBJ1-5	15	CASSTAGVSNQPQHF	TGTGCCAGTAGTACCGCAGGGGTAAGCAATCAGCCCCAGCATTTT
TRBV5-1	.	.	TRBJ2-3	19	CASSFRSEGAEVFTDTQYF	TGCGCCAGCAGCTTCCGCTCTGAAGGGGCGGAAGTCTTCACAGATACGCAGTATTTT
TRBV10-3	.	.	TRBJ2-2	15	CAISESISGTGELFF	TGTGCCATCAGTGAGTCTATTAGCGGCACCGGGGAGCTGTTTTTT
TRBV5-6	.	TRBD1	TRBJ1-2	13	CASSQTGIHGYTF	TGTGCCAGCAGCCAGACAGGGATCCATGGCTACACCTTC
TRBV18	.	.	TRBJ1-1	15	CASSPPAGKNTEAFF	TGTGCCAGCTCACCCCCAGCAGGGAAGAACACTGAAGCTTTCTTT
TRBV27	.	TRBD1	TRBJ2-6	14	CASRGTAGANVLTF	TGTGCCAGCAGAGGGACAGCTGGGGCCAACGTCCTGACTTTC
TRBV7-2	.	.	TRBJ2-1	15	CASSPGLSSYNEQFF	TGTGCCAGCAGCCCCGGACTGAGCTCCTACAATGAGCAGTTCTTC
TRBV2	.	.	TRBJ1-5	14	CASSGLSDNQPQHF	TGTGCCAGCAGTGGTCTGTCAGACAATCAGCCCCAGCATTTT
TRBV7-6	.	TRBD1	TRBJ1-2	14	CASSLRQGDYGYTF	TGTGCCAGCAGCTTAAGACAGGGGGACTATGGCTACACCTTC
TRBV2	.	.	TRBJ2-7	13	CASSEYRVYEQYF	TGTGCCAGCAGTGAATACCGGGTATACGAGCAGTACTTC
TRBV30	.	TRBD2	TRBJ2-3	16	CAWNFGLAVGTDTQYF	TGTGCCTGGAACTTCGGACTAGCTGTGGGCACAGATACGCAGTATTTT
TRBV27	.	.	TRBJ1-6	15	CASSLFKGGNSPLHF	TGTGCCAGCAGTTTATTTAAGGGAGGTAATTCACCCCTCCACTTT
TRBV30	few	TRBD1	TRBJ1-2	15	CAWSTSDRGLYGYTF	TGTGCCTGGAGTACATCCGACAGGGGGCTCTATGGCTACACCTTC
TRBV30	.	.	TRBJ2-7	12	CAWGGAGYEQYF	TGTGCCTGGGGGGGCGCAGGCTACGAGCAGTACTTC
TRBV2	.	TRBD1	TRBJ2-1	16	CASRLKPGQSDNEQFF	TGTGCCAGCAGATTGAAGCCGGGACAGAGCGACAATGAGCAGTTCTTC
TRBV30	.	.	TRBJ1-2	11	CAWGSGIRYTF	TGTGCCTGGGGATCAGGTATACGCTACACCTTC
TRBV7-2	.	TRBD1	TRBJ1-1	14	CASSWGQANTEAFF	TGTGCCAGCAGCTGGGGACAGGCGAACACTGAAGCTTTCTTT
TRBV5-1	.	TRBD1	TRBJ1-1	19	CASKPETDRGLRMNTEAFF	TGCGCCAGCAAGCCAGAAACGGACAGGGGGCTAAGGATGAACACTGAAGCTTTCTTT
TRBV4-1	.	.	TRBJ2-2	17	CASSQENARSITGELFF	TGCGCCAGCAGCCAAGAAAATGCCAGGTCTATCACCGGGGAGCTGTTTTTT
TRBV11-2	.	TRBD1	TRBJ1-2	14	CASNQGQGSYGYTF	TGTGCCAGCAACCAGGGACAGGGTAGCTATGGCTACACCTTC
TRBV12-5	.	.	TRBJ1-5	16	CASGLPGQGSDQPQHF	TGTGCTAGTGGTTTGCCCGGGCAGGGGAGTGATCAGCCCCAGCATTTT
TRBV5-1	.	.	TRBJ1-2	15	CASSLGPGENYGYTF	TGCGCCAGCAGCTTGGGCCCAGGGGAAAACTATGGCTACACCTTC
TRBV5-5	once	TRBD2	TRBJ2-1	15	CASSARGEHYNEQFF	TGTGCCAGCAGTGCACGGGGGGAACACTACAATGAGCAGTTCTTC
TRBV6-2/TRBV6-3	few	.	TRBJ1-5	16	CASSYHEGLSNQPQHF	TGTGCCAGCAGTTACCATGAGGGCCTTAGCAATCAGCCCCAGCATTTT
TRBV23-1	.	TRBD1	TRBJ1-1	18	CASSQPFRTGGKDTEAFF	TGCGCCAGCAGTCAACCCTTCAGGACAGGGGGGAAGGACACTGAAGCTTTCTTT
TRBV2	.	.	TRBJ1-1	14	CASQTELMNTEAFF	TGTGCCAGCCAGACAGAGCTGATGAACACTGAAGCTTTCTTT
TRBV24-1	.	.	TRBJ2-1	15	CATSDSRTPYNEQFF	TGTGCCACCAGTGATTCGAGGACACCTTACAATGAGCAGTTCTTC
TRBV6-1	.	.	TRBJ2-7	14	CASSEGTTSYEQYF	TGTGCCAGCAGTGAGGGGACAACCTCCTACGAGCAGTACTTC
TRBV5-4	many	.	TRBJ1-4	17	CASSLEGYREGAEKLFF	TGTGCCAGCAGCTTGGAAGGGTACAGGGAAGGTGCTGAAAAACTGTTTTTT
TRBV7-9	.	.	TRBJ1-3	13	CASIGGAGNTIYF	TGTGCCAGCATAGGGGGGGCTGGAAACACCATATATTTT
TRBV7-8	.	TRBD1	TRBJ1-5	16	CASSPRTGQSKEPQHF	TGTGCCAGCAGCCCTCGTACGGGACAGTCTAAGGAGCCCCAGCATTTT
TRBV27	.	.	TRBJ1-6	14	CASSFSRGNSPLHF	TGTGCCAGCAGTTTTTCCAGGGGCAATTCACCCCTCCACTTT
TRBV5-4	.	.	TRBJ2-4	13	CASSLPGASIQYF	TGTGCCAGCAGCCTCCCGGGTGCTTCCATTCAGTACTTC
TRBV28	.	.	TRBJ1-5	19	CASSFSPPGVKGNQPREHF	TGTGCCAGCAGTTTCTCCCCCCCGGGAGTAAAGGGGAATCAGCCCCGGGAGCATTTT
TRBV6-5	.	.	TRBJ1-1	15	CASSYRLWEGAEAFF	TGTGCCAGCAGTTATCGGCTGTGGGAGGGGGCTGAAGCTTTCTTT
TRBV18	.	TRBD2	TRBJ2-3	16	CASSPPTGGRSDTQYF	TGTGCCAGCTCACCACCAACGGGGGGGAGGTCAGATACGCAGTATTTT
TRBV5-4	.	TRBD2	TRBJ2-3	16	CASSPPGLVGTDTQYF	TGTGCCAGCAGTCCCCCGGGACTAGTGGGCACAGATACGCAGTATTTT
TRBV2	.	.	TRBJ2-5	15	CASSESRGAFQTQYF	TGTGCCAGCAGTGAATCTCGGGGGGCCTTTCAGACCCAGTACTTC
TRBV6-2/TRBV6-3	.	.	TRBJ2-5	13	CASSYYVRETQYF	TGTGCCAGCAGTTATTATGTTAGAGAGACCCAGTACTTC